One T cell receptor (beta chain) is described in this entry. This specimen comes from a study of blood T cell repertoires in COVID-19. Clones were sequenced by immunoSEQ multiplex PCR, and TCRdb holds only the in-frame ones, with some missing. The sample lists about 310,000 clones, about 90% occurring once. V lost 11 bases and J 6 bases, leaving 13 bases between the germline ends. The CDR3 loop spans 12 amino acids. The germline CDR1 and CDR2 sequences are LNHNV and YYDKDF (reference sequence). The chain recombines TRBV15 with TRBJ2-2; no clear D. The sequence was collected from a woman in her thirties who had recovered from COVID-19. The sample was PBMCs or T cells enriched from blood (not recorded which). For the CDR3, the DNA is TGTGCCGCTTCGAGGTGGCCCGGGGAGCTGTTTTTT. Protein: CAASRWPGELFF.